This T cell receptor (beta chain) was recovered during a study of cytomegalovirus exposure and HLA in healthy donors. Findings and limits, study-wide: Per a prior analysis, the majority of TCR beta V segments were productive roughly 87% or roughly 30% of the time.

V lost 7 bases to trimming and J lost 9 bases, with 19 bases between them. Germline CDR1 is MNHNY and CDR2 is SVGAGI (reference sequence). This CDR3 is 15 amino acids long. Comments on this clone: Its target is unknown.

This PCR relied on a set of 60 Vbeta primers and 13 Jbeta primers. Repertoires were generated with immunoSEQ multiplex PCR, while TCRdb's copy carries only in-frame clones and drops some. The table counts roughly 42,000 clones; about 1.2% lies in the top ten. This receptor was identified in a man aged 25 to 40 in good health and CMV-seronegative. The chain employs TRBV6-6 and TRBJ1-6; D unresolved. The sample comprised PBMCs. CDR3 sequence (DNA): TGTGCCAGCATTCCCAATTGGGCGAACCTTTCACCCCTCCACTTT. The encoded protein is CASIPNWANLSPLHF.